A selection of T cell receptor beta chains follows, all from one sample in a study of spatial heterogeneity in lung cancer. TCRdb reprocessed the 5' RACE reads via MiXCR and lists one record per CDR3 protein. The sample holds around 110,000 distinct CDR3 sequences; 9.5% to 15% are singletons and the top ten take around 17%. The sequencing here drew on PBMCs, taken at follow-up. The receptors stem from a male donor with early-stage non-small cell lung cancer. Both conserved end residues are part of each CDR3. D genes are given only for firm matches. Some rows mark clone size as missing; the rest say once, few, many or name a class of expanded clone.

V	D	size	J	DNA	CDR3
TRBV20-1	NA	NA	TRBJ2-1	TGCAGTGCTCCCAAAGTCAATGAGCAGTTCTTC	CSAPKVNEQFF
TRBV7-2	NA	NA	TRBJ2-5	TGTGCCAGCAGCCTGGCGGGGGCGCGGGAGACCCAGTACTTC	CASSLAGARETQYF
TRBV6-6	NA	NA	TRBJ1-3	TGTGCCATCGGGGGTTCTGGAAACACCATATATTTT	CAIGGSGNTIYF
TRBV24-1	NA	many	TRBJ1-6	TGTGCCACCAGTGATGGACGGACTAATTCACCCCTCCACTTT	CATSDGRTNSPLHF
TRBV20-1	TRBD2	many	TRBJ2-5	TGCAGTGCTAGACTCCTAGCGGAAGAGACCCAGTACTTC	CSARLLAEETQYF
TRBV28	NA	many	TRBJ2-1	TGTGCCAGCCGGGCGGGCACCTACAATGAGCAGTTCTTC	CASRAGTYNEQFF
TRBV2	NA	NA	TRBJ1-3	TGTGCCAGCAGCGGATGGTCTGGAAACACCATATATTTT	CASSGWSGNTIYF
TRBV4-2	TRBD2	many	TRBJ2-3	TGTGCCAGCAGCCCCCTACTAGCGGGGGTCGGAGATACGCAGTATTTT	CASSPLLAGVGDTQYF
TRBV5-1	TRBD1	few	TRBJ2-3	TGCGCCAGCAGCCCCCGGACAGGGTTTACGGATACGCAGTATTTT	CASSPRTGFTDTQYF
TRBV12-2	NA	NA	TRBJ2-1	TGTGCAAGTCGCTTAGTCTGGTTGAGGAGGGTTTACAATGAGCAGTTCTTC	CASRLVWLRRVYNEQFF
TRBV12-3/TRBV12-4	TRBD1	few	TRBJ1-5	TGTGCCAGCAGGGATGGACAGGGAGGCCAGCCCCAGCATTTT	CASRDGQGGQPQHF
TRBV28	NA	few	TRBJ1-2	TGTGCCAGCAGTTTAAAAACCTATGGCTACACCTTC	CASSLKTYGYTF
TRBV2	NA	few	TRBJ2-2	TGTGCCAGCAGTGAAGCTAGGAAATCCGGGGAGCTGTTTTTT	CASSEARKSGELFF
TRBV28	NA	many	TRBJ1-5	TGTGCCAGCAGTTTGTCCGGGACCTATAATCAGCCCCAGCATTTT	CASSLSGTYNQPQHF
TRBV6-2/TRBV6-3	TRBD1	NA	TRBJ1-1	TGTGCCAGCAGCCTGACAGGGAAGGGCACTGAAGCTTTCTTT	CASSLTGKGTEAFF
TRBV5-4	NA	many	TRBJ1-1	TGTGCCAGCAGCTCGGGCGTCGGCACTGAAGCTTTCTTT	CASSSGVGTEAFF
TRBV5-1	TRBD1	many	TRBJ2-5	TGCGCCAGCAGCTCCGGGACAGTCGGTGAGACCCAGTACTTC	CASSSGTVGETQYF
TRBV6-2/TRBV6-3	NA	few	TRBJ2-3	TGTGCCAGCAGTTCCGGACAGTTCCCCACAGATACGCAGTATTTT	CASSSGQFPTDTQYF
TRBV14	NA	NA	TRBJ1-2	TGTGCCAGCAGCCAAGGAACCAGAGCTAACTATGGCTACACCTTC	CASSQGTRANYGYTF
TRBV5-1	NA	NA	TRBJ1-2	TGCGCCAGCAGCTTGGATTGGACGGGATTCTATGGCTACACCTTC	CASSLDWTGFYGYTF
TRBV5-1	TRBD2	few	TRBJ2-5	TGCGCCAGCAGCCCCTCTCTGGCGGGGGGGCCTCAAGAGACCCAGTACTTC	CASSPSLAGGPQETQYF
TRBV19	NA	NA	TRBJ1-2	TGTGCCAGTAGTATCCCCTCGACAGAGCTCTATGGCTACACCTTC	CASSIPSTELYGYTF
TRBV29-1	TRBD1	many	TRBJ2-7	TGCAGCGTTGGCCCCACAGGGGTACCCTACGAGCAGTACTTC	CSVGPTGVPYEQYF
TRBV6-1	NA	NA	TRBJ2-7	TGTGCCAGCAGTGAAGGTGTGGCGGCTACCTACGAGCAGTACTTC	CASSEGVAATYEQYF
TRBV10-3	TRBD2	few	TRBJ2-5	TGTGCCACTGCCGGGACTAGCGGGGGCCAAGAGACCCAGTACTTC	CATAGTSGGQETQYF
TRBV7-6	TRBD2	few	TRBJ2-3	TGTGCCAGCAGCCCCGGACTAGCGTTACGCACAGATACGCAGTATTTT	CASSPGLALRTDTQYF
TRBV20-1	TRBD1	NA	TRBJ1-6	TGCAGTGCTAGCCTGGGACAGTCGTTAAATTCACCCCTCCACTTT	CSASLGQSLNSPLHF
TRBV28	TRBD1	many	TRBJ1-4	TGTGCCAGCAGTTCCCCGGGACAGATGGAAAAACTGTTTTTT	CASSSPGQMEKLFF
TRBV10-1	NA	NA	TRBJ2-7	TGCGCCAGCATGACAGAGGTTGGGTACGAGCAGTACTTC	CASMTEVGYEQYF
TRBV6-5	NA	few	TRBJ2-3	TGTGCCAGCAGCCCCAGGACTCCCGATACGCAGTATTTT	CASSPRTPDTQYF
TRBV20-1	NA	NA	TRBJ1-3	TGCAGTGCCCCCTCCGGCAGCGCCTCTGGAAACACCATATATTTT	CSAPSGSASGNTIYF
TRBV7-8	NA	NA	TRBJ1-5	TGTGCCAGCAGCTTTAATGGCCCTGGAGGATATAGCAATCAGCCCCAGCATTTT	CASSFNGPGGYSNQPQHF
TRBV30	NA	few	TRBJ2-5	TGTGCCTGGAGCAGGGACCAAGAGACCCAGTACTTC	CAWSRDQETQYF
TRBV28	NA	NA	TRBJ1-1	TGTGCCAGCACCACCTGGAAGGGTTCAGCTTTCTTT	CASTTWKGSAFF
TRBV5-1	TRBD2	once	TRBJ2-7	TGCGCCAGCAGGGAGCCGGGACTAGCGCGGGAGCAGTACTTC	CASREPGLAREQYF
TRBV28	NA	many	TRBJ1-1	TGTGCCAGCAGTTCAGACGGCCTAAACACTGAAGCTTTCTTT	CASSSDGLNTEAFF
TRBV28	NA	many	TRBJ1-2	TGTGCCAGCAGTTTATTCCCCGGGTATGGCTACACCTTC	CASSLFPGYGYTF
TRBV7-2	NA	many	TRBJ2-1	TGTGCCAGCAGCTTCGCCGGGAGTGAGCAGTTCTTC	CASSFAGSEQFF
TRBV28	TRBD1	NA	TRBJ2-6	TGTGCCAGCAGTTTAGGTGGACAGGGGTTTTCGGGCTCTGGGGCCAACGTCCTGACTTTC	CASSLGGQGFSGSGANVLTF
TRBV9	TRBD1	few	TRBJ1-1	TGTGCCAGCAGCCCCAGGGACAGGGTCTTCTCGGACACTGAAGCTTTCTTT	CASSPRDRVFSDTEAFF
TRBV7-3	NA	NA	TRBJ1-1	TGTGCCAGCAGCTTTACCGAGAAAGGTGAAGCTTTCTTT	CASSFTEKGEAFF
TRBV7-9	NA	NA	TRBJ1-6	TGTGCCAGCAGCCCCCGACAGCCTAATTCACCCCTCCACTTT	CASSPRQPNSPLHF
TRBV4-3	NA	NA	TRBJ2-7	TGCGCCAGCAGCCAAGACCTCTGGAGCAGCTACGAGCAGTACTTC	CASSQDLWSSYEQYF
TRBV20-1	TRBD1	NA	TRBJ2-1	TGCAGTGCCTCGACAGGGGTAGCGAATGAGCAGTTCTTC	CSASTGVANEQFF
TRBV6-5	NA	few	TRBJ1-5	TGTGCCAGCAGTCAACAAGGGTTTAGCAATCAGCCCCAGCATTTT	CASSQQGFSNQPQHF
TRBV19	TRBD1	NA	TRBJ1-5	TGTGCCAGTACCCCGGGACAGGGAAAAACCCCGGTCCAGCATTTT	CASTPGQGKTPVQHF
TRBV15	NA	few	TRBJ2-1	TGTGCCACCAGCTCAGGGTACAATGAGCAGTTCTTC	CATSSGYNEQFF
TRBV9	NA	NA	TRBJ1-5	TGTGCCAGCAGCGTAGAGGGAAACAGCAATCAGCCCCAGCATTTT	CASSVEGNSNQPQHF
TRBV7-2	NA	NA	TRBJ2-3	TGTGCCAGCGGATATACAGATACGCAGTATTTT	CASGYTDTQYF
TRBV7-2	NA	many	TRBJ2-6	TGTGCCAGTAAGCAGAACTCTGGGGCCAACGTCCTGACTTTC	CASKQNSGANVLTF
TRBV24-1	TRBD1	NA	TRBJ2-3	TGTGCCACCTATGGACAGGGCCGTACAGATACGCAGTATTTT	CATYGQGRTDTQYF